A single sample is the source of the 15 T cell receptor beta chains below, sequenced in a study of T cell responses to AZD1222 COVID-19 vaccine. Only in-frame clones appear in the TCRdb table, and some are missing; sequencing was by immunoSEQ multiplex PCR. The data hold around 92,000 clones, with over 80% observed a single time. The material was peripheral blood, obtained on day 0 of AZD1222 vaccination. The source is an adult in good health.

The chain links TRBV5-5 to TRBJ2-5; a weak D match, TRBD1 (6 bases). Germline CDR1 SGHKS, CDR2 YYEKEE (reference sequence). V was clipped by 3 bases and J by 5 bases, with 11 bases between them. CDR3 size: 13 residues. The CDR3, as DNA: TGTGCCAGCAGCTCTACAGGGTTGGAGACCCAGTACTTC. Its protein is CASSSTGLETQYF.

The table lists this clone with a count of one. This chain links TRBV7-9 with TRBJ1-1, with D possibly being TRBD1 (5 bases). The CDR3 loop spans 14 amino acids. Germline V gives CDR1 SEHNR, CDR2 FQNEAQ (reference sequence). V was clipped by 1 base and J by 3 bases, with 9 bases between them. In DNA form, the CDR3 reads TGTGCCAGCAGCTTAGAGGGCAGGGACACTGAAGCTTTCTTT. It yields the protein CASSLEGRDTEAFF.

The chain employs TRBV5-1 and TRBJ2-5, with D unclear. Germline-derived CDR1 and CDR2 are SGHRS and YFSETQ. The ends were cut back, 4 bases at V and 0 bases at J, with 10 bases in the middle. The CDR3 spans 14 residues. The CDR3 is CASSRQDYQETQYF. CDR3 in DNA: TGCGCCAGCAGCCGGCAAGATTACCAAGAGACCCAGTACTTC.

The chain employs TRBV5-4 and TRBJ2-1, with 8 bases identical to TRBD1. The germline V gene encodes CDR1 SGHNT and CDR2 YYREEE (reference sequence). V lost 0 bases and J lost 8; bases outside the gene matches: 7. This CDR3 has 15 residues. The CDR3 loop reads CASSLDPTGVDEQFF. The CDR3 DNA reads TGTGCCAGCAGCTTGGATCCGACAGGGGTGGATGAGCAGTTCTTC.

This CDR3 reads CASSLQESETQYF. CDR3 nucleotide sequence: TGTGCCAGCTCACTTCAGGAGTCCGAGACCCAGTACTTC. The chain is built from TRBV18 and TRBJ2-5, with D uncertain. This CDR3 is built from 13 residues. The V end was cut by 4 bases, the J end by 5 bases, with 11 bases between. CDR1 is KGHSH and CDR2 is LQKENI in the germline V gene.

Only one count was recorded for this clone. The genes are TRBV6-5 and TRBJ2-7; the D call may be TRBD1 or TRBD2 (5 bases each). The germline V and J ends were trimmed by 8 bases and 9 bases, with 14 bases remaining between them. In germline, CDR1 is MNHEY, CDR2 SVGAGI. This CDR3 spans 11 amino acids. The CDR3: CASGLGTLQYF. DNA of the CDR3: TGTGCCAGCGGGCTTGGGACCCTGCAGTACTTC.

The chain has TRBV4-3 and TRBJ2-7; D perhaps matches TRBD1 (5 bases). This CDR3 region has 13 residues. The germline V gene has CDR1 LGHNA and CDR2 YSLEER. V was cut by 1 base and J by 6 bases, with 10 bases left in between. This CDR3 is CASSQVRGSEQYF. CDR3 bases: TGCGCCAGCAGCCAAGTTAGGGGCAGCGAGCAGTACTTC.

The rearrangement links TRBV7-9 to TRBJ1-4; TRBD1 agrees at 8 bases. After removal of 4 bases from V and 8 bases from J, the junction contained 12 bases not matched to a gene. CDR1 SEHNR and CDR2 FQNEAQ come from the germline V gene (reference sequence). There are 16 residues in the CDR3. The CDR3 sequence: CASSSDTGGGWEKLFF. In DNA, the CDR3 is TGTGCCAGCAGCTCAGATACAGGGGGAGGTTGGGAAAAACTGTTTTTT.

The chain links TRBV2 to TRBJ2-7; 7 bases are shared with TRBD2. CDR1 SNHLY and CDR2 FYNNEI come from the germline V gene. Germline trimming cut 6 bases from V and 13 bases from J; bases unmatched to any gene: 12. The CDR3 has 12 residues. CDR3 protein: CASSGDYPPEYF. In DNA, the CDR3 is TGTGCCAGCAGCGGGGACTACCCCCCTGAATACTTC.

This clone was recorded once. CDR3 amino acids: CSVAAQMNTEAFF. In nucleotides, the CDR3 is TGCAGCGTTGCGGCCCAGATGAACACTGAAGCTTTCTTT. This chain uses TRBV29-1 with TRBJ1-1; D remains ambiguous. The CDR3 has 13 amino acids. Germline assignment: CDR1 SQVTM and CDR2 ANQGSEA. The ends were cut back, 4 bases at V and 0 bases at J, with 9 bases in the middle.

This chain links TRBV7-9 with TRBJ2-2; D perhaps matches TRBD1 (5 bases). Looked up from germline, CDR1 is SEHNR and CDR2 is FQNEAQ (reference sequence). The germline V and J ends were trimmed by 2 bases and 5 bases, with 18 bases remaining between them. CDR3 length: 17 residues. CDR3 DNA sequence: TGTGCCAGCAGCTTAACAGGCTCGGCAGGGCAAACCGGGGAGCTGTTTTTT. This encodes CASSLTGSAGQTGELFF.

The V call is TRBV12-5, the J call TRBJ1-2; 7 nucleotides match TRBD1. With 5 bases clipped from V and 3 bases from J, the junction kept 6 bases outside the gene matches. The CDR3 loop spans 14 amino acids. CDR1 and CDR2 from the germline V gene are LGHNT and FRNRAP. The CDR3 sequence: CASGLPTGDYGYTF. The CDR3 DNA reads as TGTGCTAGTGGTCTCCCTACAGGGGACTATGGCTACACCTTC.

This chain uses TRBV3-1 (or the pseudogene TRBV3-2) with TRBJ1-6; TRBD1 might be the D (6 bases). Germline assignment: CDR1 LGHDT and CDR2 YNNKEL (reference sequence). The CDR3 consists of 18 residues. The V end was cut by 5 bases, the J end by 4 bases, with 21 bases between. DNA of the CDR3: TGTGCCAGCAGCTCGACGCCCCCCGGGGGCCGGTATAATTCACCCCTCCACTTT. Encoded protein: CASSSTPPGGRYNSPLHF.

V is TRBV2 and J is TRBJ1-1, with 9 nucleotides matching TRBD1. V gave up 7 bases and J gave up 1 base; unmatched junction bases: 10. This CDR3 comprises 16 residues. Germline V gives CDR1 SNHLY, CDR2 FYNNEI. Here the CDR3 DNA reads TGTGCCAGCATCCGGGATCAGGGACAGGGGAACACTGAAGCTTTCTTT. Translated, it gives CASIRDQGQGNTEAFF.

The V gene is TRBV5-4, the J gene TRBJ1-3; possibly TRBD1 for D (6 bases). Germline V gene lookup returns CDR1 SGHNT and CDR2 YYREEE (reference sequence). V was cut by 3 bases and J by 0 bases, with 16 bases left in between. This CDR3 is 17 amino acids long. CDR3 sequence: CASSSRGTTASGNTIYF. DNA for the CDR3: TGTGCCAGCAGCTCACGGGGGACAACCGCCTCTGGAAACACCATATATTTT. Together with reference TRBV5-4 and TRBJ1-3, the CDR3 gives the full variable domain: ETGVTQSPTHLIKTRGQQVTLRCSSQSGHNTVSWYQQALGQGPQFIFQYYREEENGRGNFPPRFSGLQFPNYSSELNVNALELDDSALYLCASSSRGTTASGNTIYFGEGSWLTVV.